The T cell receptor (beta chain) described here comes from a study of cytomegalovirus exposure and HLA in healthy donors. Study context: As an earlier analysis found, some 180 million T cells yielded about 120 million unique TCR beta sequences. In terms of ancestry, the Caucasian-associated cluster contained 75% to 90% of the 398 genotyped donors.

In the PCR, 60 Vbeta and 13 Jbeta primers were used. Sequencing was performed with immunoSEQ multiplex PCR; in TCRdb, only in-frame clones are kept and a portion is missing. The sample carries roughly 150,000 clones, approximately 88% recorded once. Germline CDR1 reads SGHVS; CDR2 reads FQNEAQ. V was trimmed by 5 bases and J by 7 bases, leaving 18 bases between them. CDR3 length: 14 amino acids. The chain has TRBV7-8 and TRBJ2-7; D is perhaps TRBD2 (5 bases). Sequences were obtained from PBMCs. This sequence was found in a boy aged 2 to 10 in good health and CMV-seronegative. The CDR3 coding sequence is TGTGCCAGCAGCCGAGGGCCTTCTTCTAGAGAGCAGTACTTC. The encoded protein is CASSRGPSSREQYF.